What follows are 5 T cell receptor beta chains derived from one specimen sequenced in a study of graft-versus-host responses after intestinal transplantation. TCRdb keeps only in-frame clones here, not all; method: immunoSEQ multiplex PCR. The sample shows under 30,000 clones, 90% to 95% of them seen only once. The sequenced sample was PBMCs, obtained 18 days after transplant. All receptors derive from a human patient who received an intestinal transplant, so some T cells may come from the graft donor.

V and J are TRBV5-1 and TRBJ2-3; a weak D match, TRBD1 (6 bases). The germline gives CDR1 SGHRS, CDR2 YFSETQ. This CDR3 region has 16 residues. Trimming pared 4 bases from V and 0 bases from J, leaving 15 bases between. This CDR3 reads CASSLKQGTSTDTQYF. The CDR3 coding sequence is TGCGCCAGCAGCCTAAAACAGGGTACTAGCACAGATACGCAGTATTTT.

V gene TRBV6-5 combines with J gene TRBJ1-6, with unresolved D. The CDR3 has 15 amino acids. The V gene lost 5 bases and the J gene lost 7 bases, with 15 bases spanning the gap. From germline, CDR1 is MNHEY and CDR2 SVGAGI. CDR3 protein: CASSVPKGRNSPLHF. In DNA form, the CDR3 reads TGTGCCAGCAGTGTTCCGAAGGGTCGAAATTCACCCCTCCACTTT.

The V and J genes are TRBV9 and TRBJ2-4; TRBD1 matches 11 bases. Germline V gene lookup returns CDR1 SGDLS and CDR2 YYNGEE. V lost 4 bases, J lost 6 bases, and 6 bases stayed unmatched. This CDR3 spans 15 amino acids. As DNA, the CDR3 is TGTGCCAGCAGCCTCACCGGGACAGGGGGAAACATTCAGTACTTC. Translating gives CASSLTGTGGNIQYF.

This clone occurred once. This chain links TRBV5-6 with TRBJ2-7, with D perhaps given as TRBD1 or TRBD2 (5 bases each). CDR1 SGHDT and CDR2 YYEEEE come from the germline V gene. V gave up 3 bases and J gave up 7 bases, with 11 bases separating them. The CDR3 sequence is 12 residues long. This CDR3 is CASSSGPREQYF. The CDR3, as DNA: TGTGCCAGCAGCTCGGGACCCCGGGAGCAGTACTTC.

The rearrangement uses TRBV5-1 and TRBJ1-1; possibly TRBD1 for D (5 bases). With 5 bases removed from V and 7 bases from J, the gap between germline ends came to 15 bases. Germline V lookup: CDR1 SGHRS, CDR2 YFSETQ. This CDR3 is built from 13 residues. The CDR3 nucleotides read TGCGCCAGCAGTGTGGGGGAAAAGGGTGAAGCTTTCTTT. This codes for CASSVGEKGEAFF.